The 29 T cell receptor beta chains presented below share a single source sample, sequenced in a study of shared clonotypes between healthy human individuals. Sequenced by immunoSEQ multiplex PCR; TCRdb stores in-frame clones only, minus some. The top ten clones hold under 2% of a sample with 700,000 or so clones, roughly 78% of them seen once. Sequencing was done on a sample of memory CD4+ T cells sorted from blood. Subset in this sample: CD45RA-negative fraction. The source of these receptors is a woman aged 25 to 39 in good health.

V gene TRBV5-6 combines with J gene TRBJ2-3; D is perhaps TRBD1 (5 bases). CDR3 length equals 15 residues. Germline assignment: CDR1 SGHDT and CDR2 YYEEEE. V shed 4 bases and J shed 2 bases, with 14 bases lying between them. CDR3 DNA: TGTGCCAGCAGCCACCCAGCAGGGCACACAGATACGCAGTATTTT. Amino acid sequence: CASSHPAGHTDTQYF.

This clone was seen a few times. The V gene is TRBV2, the J gene TRBJ1-2, with D hard to call. The CDR3 totals 11 residues. In germline, CDR1 is SNHLY, CDR2 FYNNEI. Trimming removed 8 bases from V and 7 bases from J, with 11 bases in between. CDR3 sequence: CASSGYSGYTF. The CDR3 DNA is TGTGCCAGCTCCGGGTATAGTGGCTACACCTTC. Together with reference TRBV2 and TRBJ1-2, the CDR3 gives the full variable domain: EPEVTQTPSHQVTQMGQEVILRCVPISNHLYFYWYRQILGQKVEFLVSFYNNEISEKSEIFDDQFSVERPDGSNFTLKIRSTKLEDSAMYFCASSGYSGYTFGSGTRLTVV.

The V gene is TRBV6-1, the J gene TRBJ2-1, with D uncertain. CDR1 and CDR2 (germline): MNHNS, SASEGT. The CDR3 is made up of 15 amino acids. V was shortened by 6 bases and J by 8 bases, with 20 bases between the two germline ends. CDR3 sequence: CASSPQAGRFDEQFF. As DNA, the CDR3 is TGTGCCAGCAGCCCTCAAGCTGGCCGTTTCGATGAGCAGTTCTTC.

Notes on this clone: The sample contains more than one DNA sequence encoding this CDR3. This chain links TRBV5-1 with TRBJ1-4; D may be TRBD1 (6 bases). The V end was cut by 4 bases, the J end by 6 bases, with 10 bases between. Germline-derived CDR1 and CDR2 are SGHRS and YFSETQ. There are 13 residues in the CDR3. The DNA of the CDR3 is TGCGCCAGCAGCGGCGGGGGCGATGAAAAACTGTTTTTT. The encoded protein is CASSGGGDEKLFF.

This chain uses TRBV2 with TRBJ2-2; D is possibly TRBD1 (6 bases). This CDR3 has 15 residues. Trimming took off 7 bases at V and 0 bases at J, with 12 bases between the two ends. Germline values: CDR1 SNHLY, CDR2 FYNNEI. CDR3 region: CASTRQAANTGELFF. CDR3 bases: TGTGCCAGCACCCGACAGGCCGCGAACACCGGGGAGCTGTTTTTT.

This clone was observed once. The V gene is TRBV5-1, the J gene TRBJ2-1; D unclear. With 4 bases removed from V and 9 bases from J, the gap between germline ends came to 14 bases. Germline-derived CDR1 and CDR2 are SGHRS and YFSETQ. The CDR3 is made up of 13 amino acids. The CDR3 DNA sequence: TGCGCCAGCAGCCCGATCTTAGACGGTGAGCAGTTCTTC. It is translated as CASSPILDGEQFF.

This clone turned up a few times. The chain links TRBV18 to TRBJ2-7; D uncertain. The CDR3 is made up of 13 amino acids. Germline CDR1 is KGHSH and CDR2 is LQKENI. Trimming cost V 2 bases and J 2 bases, with 7 bases left between them. CDR3 DNA: TGTGCCAGCTCACCAGGGCTGCCCTACGAGCAGTACTTC. Protein sequence: CASSPGLPYEQYF.

This clone appeared a few times. V gene TRBV6-1 combines with J gene TRBJ1-2; D is unclear. CDR1 is MNHNS, CDR2 SASEGT, per germline. Trimming removed 4 bases from V and 8 bases from J, with 14 bases in between. The length of the CDR3 is 13 residues. The CDR3: CASSGHPAGGYTF. CDR3 in DNA: TGTGCCAGCAGTGGACACCCTGCAGGAGGCTACACCTTC.

The chain carries TRBV5-1 and TRBJ2-5; 7 bases are a match to TRBD2. Per the germline V gene, CDR1 is SGHRS and CDR2 is YFSETQ. The V gene end was trimmed by 5 bases and the J gene end by 5 bases; junction bases not matched to a gene: 9. The CDR3 sequence is 14 residues long. The chain's CDR3 is CASSREAAGETQYF. CDR3 DNA: TGCGCCAGCAGTCGGGAGGCTGCGGGGGAGACCCAGTACTTC. Full variable domain (rest looked up from reference TRBV5-1 and TRBJ2-5): KAGVTQTPRYLIKTRGQQVTLSCSPISGHRSVSWYQQTPGQGLQFLFEYFSETQRNKGNFPGRFSGRQFSNSRSEMNVSTLELGDSALYLCASSREAAGETQYFGPGTRLLVL.

Details on this clone: Being one base from a much bigger clone, this may be a read error. This chain links TRBV7-2 with TRBJ2-3; TRBD2 matches 14 bases. This CDR3 is 15 amino acids long. Trimming cost V 4 bases and J 4 bases; bases outside gene matches: 1. In germline, CDR1 is SGHTA, CDR2 FQGNSA. The CDR3 reads CASSSGLAGADTQYF. CDR3 nucleotides: TGTGCCAGCAGCTCGGGACTAGCGGGAGCAGATACGCAGTATTTT. The whole variable domain, remainder taken from reference TRBV7-2 and TRBJ2-3, is GAGVSQSPSNKVTEKGKDVELRCDPISGHTALYWYRQSLGQGLEFLIYFQGNSAPDKSGLPSDRFSAERTGGSVSTLTIQRTQQEDSAVYLCASSSGLAGADTQYFGPGTRLTVL.

This clone was found once. A single base separates this from a much larger clone, so it may be a read error. The chain joins TRBV6-1 to TRBJ1-5; D is unresolved. CDR1 and CDR2 (germline): MNHNS, SASEGT. There are 14 residues in the CDR3. Deletions cut 2 bases from V and 2 bases from J, with 7 bases between. CDR3 in DNA: TGTGCCAGCAGTGAAAGTGGGGGCAATCAGCCCCAGCATTTT. Amino acids: CASSESGGNQPQHF.

This clone turned up a few times. The V and J genes are TRBV6-6 and TRBJ2-3, with a possible D match to TRBD2 (6 bases). The V end was cut by 8 bases, the J end by 9 bases, with 24 bases between. The CDR3 sequence is 15 residues long. Germline CDR1 and CDR2: MNHNY and SVGAGI (reference sequence). CDR3 region: CASAGSSAWGETQYF. The CDR3 DNA sequence: TGTGCCAGCGCGGGGTCTAGCGCTTGGGGGGAGACGCAGTATTTT.

This chain joins TRBV7-3 and TRBJ2-3; 10 bases line up with TRBD2. CDR1 is SGHTA and CDR2 is FQGTGA in the germline V gene. V trimming: 2 bases; J trimming: 1 base; junction bases outside the gene matches: 0. The CDR3 has 15 amino acids. The CDR3 DNA is TGTGCCAGCAGCTTACTAGCGGGAGGCACAGATACGCAGTATTTT. Translation: CASSLLAGGTDTQYF.

The chain joins TRBV11-2 to TRBJ2-1; TRBD2 aligns across 11 bases. Losses at the gene ends were 5 bases for V and 3 bases for J; bases not matched to a gene: 3. The CDR3 is 15 residues long. In germline, CDR1 is SGHAT, CDR2 FQNNGV. The CDR3 DNA reads TGTGCCAGCAGCACGCTAGCGGGAGGCTACAATGAGCAGTTCTTC. As protein: CASSTLAGGYNEQFF.

The J gene is TRBJ2-7, the V gene TRBV19; the D gene is possibly TRBD1 (6 bases). The CDR3 contains 14 residues. Trimming stripped 4 bases from V and 2 bases from J, with 12 bases between. Germline V gives CDR1 LNHDA, CDR2 SQIVND (reference sequence). The CDR3 nucleotides are TGTGCCAGTAGTAAAGTAGGGGGAGCCTACGAGCAGTACTTC. This translates into CASSKVGGAYEQYF.

This chain connects TRBV4-1 to TRBJ2-7; the D gene is possibly TRBD2 (5 bases). This CDR3 has 11 residues. From germline, CDR1 is MGHRA and CDR2 YSYEKL. V gave up 2 bases and J gave up 9 bases, with 8 bases separating them. Here the CDR3 reads CASSQQRMQYF. The CDR3 DNA follows: TGCGCCAGCAGCCAACAGCGGATGCAGTACTTC.

The rearrangement uses TRBV18 and TRBJ2-7; 9 bases match TRBD1. The CDR3 consists of 13 residues. CDR1 KGHSH and CDR2 LQKENI come from the germline V gene. V lost 2 bases and J lost 7; bases outside the gene matches: 3. This chain's CDR3 is CASSPGQGREQYF. The CDR3 nucleotides are TGTGCCAGCTCACCAGGACAGGGGAGGGAGCAGTACTTC.

V is TRBV27 and J is TRBJ2-5; D may be TRBD1 (6 bases). The CDR3 is made up of 15 amino acids. Germline V gene data show CDR1 as MNHEY and CDR2 as SMNVEV (reference sequence). V shed 3 bases and J shed 3 bases, with 14 bases lying between them. CDR3 sequence (DNA): TGTGCCAGCAGTTTTAATGGGGGCCTAAAAGAGACCCAGTACTTC. It translates to CASSFNGGLKETQYF.

V and J are TRBV2 and TRBJ2-5, with no clear D. Looked up from germline, CDR1 is SNHLY and CDR2 is FYNNEI. The V gene lost 2 bases and the J gene lost 2 bases, with 15 bases spanning the gap. The CDR3 consists of 16 residues. CDR3 nucleotides: TGTGCCAGCAGTGAAAGGGCTACGCCTAGACAAGAGACCCAGTACTTC. Amino acid sequence: CASSERATPRQETQYF.

This rearrangement joins TRBV5-1 to TRBJ1-1; D may be TRBD1 (6 bases). Trimming stripped 3 bases from V and 2 bases from J, with 11 bases between. Germline V gives CDR1 SGHRS, CDR2 YFSETQ. The CDR3 is made up of 14 amino acids. In DNA form, the CDR3 reads TGCGCCAGCAGCTGGGACACAGGAAACACTGAAGCTTTCTTT. Its protein product is CASSWDTGNTEAFF.

V usage is TRBV19 and J usage is TRBJ1-2, with D hard to call. V dropped 10 bases and J dropped 7 bases, with 22 bases sitting between them. Germline V gene data show CDR1 as LNHDA and CDR2 as SQIVND (reference sequence). The CDR3 extends over 14 amino acids. CDR3 nucleotide sequence: TGTGCCACCAAATTTAACGCATGGACGTCTGGCTACACCTTC. Protein: CATKFNAWTSGYTF.

The V call is TRBV5-8, the J call TRBJ1-6, with TRBD1 matching over 9 bases. Losses at the gene ends were 3 bases for V and 11 bases for J; bases not matched to a gene: 9. CDR1 is SGHTS and CDR2 is YDEGEE in the germline V gene. The CDR3 length is 15 residues. CDR3 DNA: TGTGCCAGCAGCTCACCGGGACAGGGAGTGACACCCCTCCACTTT. Protein: CASSSPGQGVTPLHF. The whole variable domain, remainder taken from reference TRBV5-8 and TRBJ1-6, is EAGVTQSPTHLIKTRGQQATLRCSPISGHTSVYWYQQALGLGLQFLLWYDEGEERNRGNFPPRFSGRQFPNYSSELNVNALELEDSALYLCASSSPGQGVTPLHFGNGTRLTVT.

As DNA, the CDR3 is TGTGCCAGCAGTGCCTTCGGACAGGGGGGGAATGAGCAGTTCTTC. It translates to CASSAFGQGGNEQFF. The rearrangement uses TRBV6-1 and TRBJ2-1; 10 nucleotides align to TRBD1. Germline values: CDR1 MNHNS, CDR2 SASEGT. This CDR3 is 15 amino acids long. V dropped 4 bases and J dropped 7; count of bases not matched to a gene: 7.

This clone is a singleton in its sample. The chain links TRBV10-3 to TRBJ1-6; no reliable D call. The germline CDR1 and CDR2 sequences are ENHRY and SYGVKD. This CDR3 contains 15 residues. The V gene lost 6 bases and the J gene lost 5 bases, with 14 bases spanning the gap. CDR3 sequence (DNA): TGTGCCATCAGCCGCGGGCAAGGGCATAATTCACCCCTCCACTTT. This gives the protein CAISRGQGHNSPLHF.

This chain joins TRBV19 and TRBJ2-4; 7 nucleotides agree with TRBD2. The V gene end was trimmed by 5 bases and the J gene end by 3 bases; junction bases not matched to a gene: 13. The length of the CDR3 is 17 residues. Germline V gene sequence: CDR1 LNHDA, CDR2 SQIVND (reference sequence). CDR3 nucleotides: TGTGCCAGTAGTGAAATCCCCCTAGGCGGGAGCAAAAACATTCAGTACTTC. Its translation is CASSEIPLGGSKNIQYF.

This chain links TRBV5-1 with TRBJ2-1; 7 nucleotides agree with TRBD2. The CDR3 extends over 15 amino acids. In germline, CDR1 is SGHRS, CDR2 YFSETQ. V dropped 5 bases and J dropped 8; count of bases not matched to a gene: 13. CDR3 sequence: CASSLAGTIQDEQFF. The CDR3 region has the DNA TGCGCCAGCAGTTTAGCGGGCACCATCCAGGATGAGCAGTTCTTC.

This clone was counted a single time. The chain joins TRBV5-1 to TRBJ2-3, with 7 bases that match TRBD1. CDR3 length: 16 amino acids. V was pared by 0 bases and J by 3 bases, with 7 bases of the junction left unmatched. Germline-derived CDR1 and CDR2 are SGHRS and YFSETQ. CDR3 amino acids: CASSLGAGTATDTQYF. The CDR3 DNA is TGCGCCAGCAGCTTGGGTGCCGGGACAGCTACAGATACGCAGTATTTT. Looking up the rest from reference TRBV5-1 and TRBJ2-3 gives the full variable domain: KAGVTQTPRYLIKTRGQQVTLSCSPISGHRSVSWYQQTPGQGLQFLFEYFSETQRNKGNFPGRFSGRQFSNSRSEMNVSTLELGDSALYLCASSLGAGTATDTQYFGPGTRLTVL.

The rearrangement joins TRBV29-1 to TRBJ2-3; the match to TRBD2 covers 8 bases. The V segment lost 2 bases and the J segment 5 bases; nucleotides outside the gene matches: 12. The length of the CDR3 is 16 residues. Germline CDR1 reads SQVTM; CDR2 reads ANQGSEA. CDR3 in amino acids: CSVETPGLGGIDTQYF. As DNA, the CDR3 is TGCAGCGTTGAAACTCCGGGACTAGGGGGAATAGATACGCAGTATTTT.

This chain uses TRBV7-8 with TRBJ2-3; unclear D gene. The CDR3 has 13 residues. The germline gives CDR1 SGHVS, CDR2 FQNEAQ. Between the trimmed V and J ends, which lost 10 bases and 5 bases, there was a span of 16 bases. The CDR3 nucleotides are TGTGCCACCGTACCCACAGTTGAAGATACGCAGTATTTT. Its protein product is CATVPTVEDTQYF.